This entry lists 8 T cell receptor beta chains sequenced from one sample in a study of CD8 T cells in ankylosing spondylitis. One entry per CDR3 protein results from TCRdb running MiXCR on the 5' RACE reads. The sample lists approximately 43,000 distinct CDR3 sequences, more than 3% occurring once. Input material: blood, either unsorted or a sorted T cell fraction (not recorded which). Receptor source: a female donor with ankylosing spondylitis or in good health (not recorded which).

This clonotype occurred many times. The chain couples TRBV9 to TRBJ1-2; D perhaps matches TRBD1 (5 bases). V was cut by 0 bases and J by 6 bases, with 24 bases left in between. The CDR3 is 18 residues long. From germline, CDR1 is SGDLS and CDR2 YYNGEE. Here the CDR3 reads CASSVEGRAGPTGDGYTF. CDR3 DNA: TGTGCCAGCAGCGTAGAGGGGCGGGCTGGGCCCACCGGGGATGGCTACACCTTC.

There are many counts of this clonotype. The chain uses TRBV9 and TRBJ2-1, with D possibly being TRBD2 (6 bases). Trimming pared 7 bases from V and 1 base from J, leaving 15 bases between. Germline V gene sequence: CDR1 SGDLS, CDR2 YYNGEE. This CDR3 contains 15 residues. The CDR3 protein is CASSRDHNSYNEQFF. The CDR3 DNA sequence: TGTGCCAGCTCGCGGGACCATAATTCCTACAATGAGCAGTTCTTC.

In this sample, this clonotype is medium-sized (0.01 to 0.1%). This CDR3 reads CASSADTLNSPLHF. The CDR3 coding sequence is TGTGCCAGCAGCGCGGACACTCTTAATTCACCCCTCCACTTT. This sequence joins TRBV9 and TRBJ1-6, with D maybe TRBD1 (5 bases). The CDR3 totals 14 residues. Trimming stripped 3 bases from V and 6 bases from J, with 10 bases between. Germline V gene sequence: CDR1 SGDLS, CDR2 YYNGEE.

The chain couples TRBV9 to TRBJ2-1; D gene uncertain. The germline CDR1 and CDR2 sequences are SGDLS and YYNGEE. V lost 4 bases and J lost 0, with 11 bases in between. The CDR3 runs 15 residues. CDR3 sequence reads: CASSYTESSYNEQFF. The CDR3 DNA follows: TGTGCCAGCAGCTATACAGAGAGCTCCTACAATGAGCAGTTCTTC.

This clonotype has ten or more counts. CDR3 nucleotides: TGTGCCAGCAGCCAAAGAACGGACAGGTCCTACAATGAGCAGTTCTTC. Its protein is CASSQRTDRSYNEQFF. The chain is built from TRBV9 and TRBJ2-1, with 7 nucleotides matching TRBD1. CDR3 length equals 16 residues. V lost 4 bases to trimming and J lost 1 base; unmatched junction nucleotides: 8. Germline V gives CDR1 SGDLS, CDR2 YYNGEE.

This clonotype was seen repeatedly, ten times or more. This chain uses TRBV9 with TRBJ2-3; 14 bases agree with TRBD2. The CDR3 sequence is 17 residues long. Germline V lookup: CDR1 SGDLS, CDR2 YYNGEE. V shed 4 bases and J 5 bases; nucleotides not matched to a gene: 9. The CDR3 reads CASSPRLAGGHRDTQYF. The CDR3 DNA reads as TGTGCCAGCAGCCCACGACTAGCGGGGGGGCATCGAGATACGCAGTATTTT.

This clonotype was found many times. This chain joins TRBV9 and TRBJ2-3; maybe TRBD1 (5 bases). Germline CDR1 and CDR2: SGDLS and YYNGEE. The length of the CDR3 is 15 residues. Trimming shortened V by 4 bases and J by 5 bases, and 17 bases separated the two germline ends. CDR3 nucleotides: TGTGCCAGCAGCTCGGACAACCTTCCGGAAGATACGCAGTATTTT. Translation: CASSSDNLPEDTQYF.

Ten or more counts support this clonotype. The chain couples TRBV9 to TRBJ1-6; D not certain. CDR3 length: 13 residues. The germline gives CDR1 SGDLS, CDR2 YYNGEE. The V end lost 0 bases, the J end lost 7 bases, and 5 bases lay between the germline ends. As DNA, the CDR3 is TGTGCCAGCAGCGTAGAGGTCAATTCACCCCTCCACTTT. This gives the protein CASSVEVNSPLHF.